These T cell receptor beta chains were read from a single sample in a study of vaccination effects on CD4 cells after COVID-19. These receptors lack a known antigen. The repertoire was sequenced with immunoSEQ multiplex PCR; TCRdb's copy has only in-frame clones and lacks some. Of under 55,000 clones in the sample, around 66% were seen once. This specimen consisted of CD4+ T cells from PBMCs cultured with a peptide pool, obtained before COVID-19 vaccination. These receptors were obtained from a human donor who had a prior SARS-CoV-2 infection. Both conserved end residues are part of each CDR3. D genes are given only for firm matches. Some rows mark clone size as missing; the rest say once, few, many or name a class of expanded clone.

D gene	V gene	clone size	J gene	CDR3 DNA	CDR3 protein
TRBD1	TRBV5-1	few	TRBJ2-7	TGCGCCAGCAGCAGGGGACAGGAGGCCTACGAGCAGTACTTC	CASSRGQEAYEQYF
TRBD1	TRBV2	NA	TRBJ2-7	TGTGCCAGCAGTCGAGCCCTCCGGGACAGGGTGTACGAGCAGTACTTC	CASSRALRDRVYEQYF
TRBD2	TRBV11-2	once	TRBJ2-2	TGTGCCAGCAGCTCATTCCTTAGCGGGAGGGCCGGGGAGCTGTTTTTT	CASSSFLSGRAGELFF
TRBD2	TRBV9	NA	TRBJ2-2	TGTGCCAGCAGCCAAAATAGCGGGAGGGTCGCCGGGGAGCTGTTTTTT	CASSQNSGRVAGELFF
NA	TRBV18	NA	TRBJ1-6	TGTGCCAGCTCCCGGTTGGCCCGCGAGGGGTCCCCCCTCCACTTT	CASSRLAREGSPLHF
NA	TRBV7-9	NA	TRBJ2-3	TGTGCCAGCAGCTTCGGCGGGAGCACAGATACGCAGTATTTT	CASSFGGSTDTQYF
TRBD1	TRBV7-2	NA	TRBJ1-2	TGTGCCAGCAGCGTACAGGGGAACTCTGGCTACACCTTC	CASSVQGNSGYTF
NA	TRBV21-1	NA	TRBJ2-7	TGTGCCACCGAAACCTGGTGGGCGGGGCCACCCTACGAGCAGTACTTC	CATETWWAGPPYEQYF
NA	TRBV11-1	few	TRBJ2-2	TGTGCCAGCAGCTTATCTCTCACCGGGGAGCTGTTTTTT	CASSLSLTGELFF
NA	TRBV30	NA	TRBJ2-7	TGTGCCTGGAGTGTAACCGGAGGCCGTCGGGAGCAGTACTTC	CAWSVTGGRREQYF
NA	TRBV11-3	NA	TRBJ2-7	TGTGCCAGCAGCGGAGTGGGGGAGCAGTACTTC	CASSGVGEQYF
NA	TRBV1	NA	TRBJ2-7	TGCACCAGCAGCCTACACAGGGGGGACGAGCAGTACTTC	CTSSLHRGDEQYF
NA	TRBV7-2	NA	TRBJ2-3	TGTGCCAGCAGCGCCGACGGCCGGGGGGCCACAGATACGCAGTATTTT	CASSADGRGATDTQYF
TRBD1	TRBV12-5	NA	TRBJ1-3	TGTGCTAGTGACGACAGGGGGCTAGGAAACACCATATATTTT	CASDDRGLGNTIYF
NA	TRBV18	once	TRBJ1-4	TGTGCCAGCTCACGTCCCAATTCAGGGCCGGGTGAAAAACTGTTTTTT	CASSRPNSGPGEKLFF
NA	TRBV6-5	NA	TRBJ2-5	TGTGCCAGCAGCTCAACCCAATACGGGACGGAGACCCAGTACTTC	CASSSTQYGTETQYF
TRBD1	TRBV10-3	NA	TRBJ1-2	TGTGCCATCAGTGGAGGACAGGGCCAGATAGCTAACTATGGCTACACCTTC	CAISGGQGQIANYGYTF
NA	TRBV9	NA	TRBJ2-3	TGTGCCAGCAGCGTAGGCGCGGGGAAGAGCACAGATACGCAGTATTTT	CASSVGAGKSTDTQYF
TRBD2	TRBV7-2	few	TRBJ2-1	TGTGCCAGCAGCTTAGTGGGAGGGAGCGATGAGCAGTTCTTC	CASSLVGGSDEQFF
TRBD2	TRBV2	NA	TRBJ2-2	TGTGCCAGCAGTGATCTTAGCGGGGACACCGGGGAGCTGTTTTTT	CASSDLSGDTGELFF
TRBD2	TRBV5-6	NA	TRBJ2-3	TGTGCCAGCAGCCGACGTGTTAGCGGGCTTATCACAGATACGCAGTATTTT	CASSRRVSGLITDTQYF
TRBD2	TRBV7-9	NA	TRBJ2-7	TGTGCCAGCAGCTTCGCGGGACTAGATTACGAGCAGTACTTC	CASSFAGLDYEQYF
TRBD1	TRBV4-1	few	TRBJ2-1	TGCGCCAGCAGCCAAGGACAGGGGGCGTGGAATGAGCAGTTCTTC	CASSQGQGAWNEQFF
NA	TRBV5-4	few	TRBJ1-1	TGTGCCAGCAGCTTGGGGCGAGACACTGAAGCTTTCTTT	CASSLGRDTEAFF
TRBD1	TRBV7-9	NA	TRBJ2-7	TGTGCCAGCAGGGAGGGACAGGGGTCCCTCGAGCAGTACTTC	CASREGQGSLEQYF
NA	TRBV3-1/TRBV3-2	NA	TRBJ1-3	TGTGCCAGCAGCCATACCGGGGGGCGTGGAAACACCATATATTTT	CASSHTGGRGNTIYF
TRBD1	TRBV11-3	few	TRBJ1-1	TGTGCCAGCAGCTCACAGGGGGCGAGTCCTGAAGCTTTCTTT	CASSSQGASPEAFF
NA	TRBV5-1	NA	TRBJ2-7	TGCGCCAGCAGCTCCCCGGACGGGGGTGGCTACGAGCAGTACTTC	CASSSPDGGGYEQYF
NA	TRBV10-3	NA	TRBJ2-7	TGTGCCATCAGTAATCCCCGAGACAGCTACGAGCAGTACTTC	CAISNPRDSYEQYF
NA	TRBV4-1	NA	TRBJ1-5	TGCGCCAGCAGCAGGGACATCACCCGCCAGCCCCAGCATTTT	CASSRDITRQPQHF
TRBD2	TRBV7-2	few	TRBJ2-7	TGTGCCAGCAGCTTAGGAACTAGCGGGAGAGGATACGAGCAGTACTTC	CASSLGTSGRGYEQYF
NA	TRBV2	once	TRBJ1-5	TGTGCCAGCAGTGGACAGGCTAGTCAGCCCCAGCATTTT	CASSGQASQPQHF
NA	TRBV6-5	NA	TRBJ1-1	TGTGCCAGCAGTTCTTCAACCCGGGGGAGCGCTTTCTTT	CASSSSTRGSAFF
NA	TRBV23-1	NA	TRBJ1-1	TGCGCCAGCAGTCAATCCGGTCGGGCGGAGTCCGGAACCTCAGAAGCTTTCTTT	CASSQSGRAESGTSEAFF
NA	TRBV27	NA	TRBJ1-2	TGTGCCAGCAGGAGAGACAGCGGCAGGGGTGGCTACACCTTC	CASRRDSGRGGYTF
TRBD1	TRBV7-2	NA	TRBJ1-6	TGTGCCAGCAGCTTAGGGACAGGGGGGGTTTCACCCCTCCACTTT	CASSLGTGGVSPLHF
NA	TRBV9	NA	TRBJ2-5	TGTGCCAGCAGCGTAGGCCAAGAGACCCAGTACTTC	CASSVGQETQYF
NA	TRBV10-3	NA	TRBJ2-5	TGTGCCATCAGTGACTTCGGGCGCGAGACCCAGTACTTC	CAISDFGRETQYF
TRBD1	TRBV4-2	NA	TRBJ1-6	TGTGCCAGCAGCCCAGGACAGGGAGGGACCTCCTATAATTCACCCCTCCACTTT	CASSPGQGGTSYNSPLHF
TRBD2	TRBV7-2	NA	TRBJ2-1	TGTGCCAGCAGCTTAGTGCGCGGGGGGAACAATGAGCAGTTCTTC	CASSLVRGGNNEQFF
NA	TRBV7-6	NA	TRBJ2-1	TGTGCCAGCAGCTTAGACTATAGCTCCTACAATGAGCAGTTCTTC	CASSLDYSSYNEQFF
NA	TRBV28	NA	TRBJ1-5	TGTGCCAGCAGCCCTGGACGGGGGGGCTCCAATCAGCCCCAGCATTTT	CASSPGRGGSNQPQHF
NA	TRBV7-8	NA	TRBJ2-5	TGTGCCAGCAGCCTCCACCTCGGATGGGAGACCCAGTACTTC	CASSLHLGWETQYF
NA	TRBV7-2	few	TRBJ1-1	TGTGCCAGCAGCTTCTGGACACGCACTGAAGCTTTCTTT	CASSFWTRTEAFF
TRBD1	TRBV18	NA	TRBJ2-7	TGTGCCAGCTCACTAGAGCCTCCGGGACAGGGTCGCGAGCAGTACTTC	CASSLEPPGQGREQYF